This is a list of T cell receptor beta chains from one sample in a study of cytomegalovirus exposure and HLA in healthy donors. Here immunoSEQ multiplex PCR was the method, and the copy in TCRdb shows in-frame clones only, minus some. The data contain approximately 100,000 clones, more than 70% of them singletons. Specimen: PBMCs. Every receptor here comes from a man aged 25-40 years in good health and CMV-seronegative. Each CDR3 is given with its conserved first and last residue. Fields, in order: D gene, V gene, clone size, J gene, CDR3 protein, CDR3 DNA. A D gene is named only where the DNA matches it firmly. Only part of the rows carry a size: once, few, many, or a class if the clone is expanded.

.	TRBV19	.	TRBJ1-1	CASKTVLNTEAFF	TGTGCCAGCAAGACAGTACTAAACACTGAAGCTTTCTTT
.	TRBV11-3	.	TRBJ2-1	CASSLAGYFDEQFF	TGTGCCAGCAGCTTAGCGGGTTATTTCGATGAGCAGTTCTTC
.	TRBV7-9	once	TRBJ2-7	CASSPSLEQYF	TGTGCCAGCAGCCCCTCCCTCGAGCAGTACTTC
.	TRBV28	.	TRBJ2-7	CASSLSHTGLYEQYF	TGTGCCAGCAGTTTATCCCATACAGGGCTCTACGAGCAGTACTTC
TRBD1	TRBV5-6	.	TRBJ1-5	CASSWRGQGQPQHF	TGTGCCAGCAGCTGGAGGGGGCAAGGTCAGCCCCAGCATTTT
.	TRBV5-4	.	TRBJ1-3	CASSSGGTAVSTGNTIYF	TGTGCCAGCAGCTCCGGAGGGACCGCCGTCTCTACTGGAAACACCATATATTTT
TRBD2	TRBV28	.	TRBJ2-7	CASSPPGGGAIYEQYF	TGTGCCAGCAGTCCCCCCGGGGGAGGGGCGATATACGAGCAGTACTTC
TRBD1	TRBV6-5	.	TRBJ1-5	CASRMDRGSNQPQHF	TGTGCCAGCAGAATGGACAGGGGGAGCAATCAGCCCCAGCATTTT
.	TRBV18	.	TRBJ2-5	CASSPPTGGTQYF	TGTGCCAGCTCACCGCCGACAGGTGGAACCCAGTACTTC
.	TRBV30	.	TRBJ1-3	CAWSESILRVLSGNTIYF	TGTGCCTGGAGTGAGTCCATCCTGCGGGTCCTCTCTGGAAACACCATATATTTT
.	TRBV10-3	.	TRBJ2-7	CAISEQGAYEQYF	TGTGCCATCAGCGAACAGGGTGCCTACGAGCAGTACTTC
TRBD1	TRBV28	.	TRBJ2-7	CAVNPGQGADEQYF	TGTGCCGTAAACCCGGGACAGGGGGCTGACGAGCAGTACTTC
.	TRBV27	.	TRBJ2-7	CASSPGGPSPYEQYF	TGTGCCAGCAGCCCCGGGGGACCTAGTCCCTACGAGCAGTACTTC
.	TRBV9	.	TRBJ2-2	CASSVISGHTGELFF	TGTGCCAGCAGCGTAATAAGCGGTCATACCGGGGAGCTGTTTTTT
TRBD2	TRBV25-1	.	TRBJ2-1	CASSDSAGEGGEQFF	TGTGCCAGCAGTGATTCAGCGGGAGAGGGAGGTGAGCAGTTCTTC
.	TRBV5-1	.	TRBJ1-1	CASSPVSPNSEAFF	TGCGCCAGCAGCCCGGTGAGCCCCAACTCTGAAGCTTTCTTT
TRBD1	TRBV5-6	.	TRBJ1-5	CASSLGTGLSNQPQHF	TGTGCCAGCAGCCTTGGGACAGGGCTAAGCAATCAGCCCCAGCATTTT
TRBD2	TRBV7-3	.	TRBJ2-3	CASSSTSGRFTDTQYF	TGTGCCAGCAGCTCAACTAGCGGGAGATTCACAGATACGCAGTATTTT
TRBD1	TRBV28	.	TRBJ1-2	CASSSTGGSNYGYTF	TGTGCCAGCAGTTCTACAGGGGGATCTAACTATGGCTACACCTTC
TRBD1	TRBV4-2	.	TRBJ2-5	CASSQTGGQETQYF	TGTGCCAGCAGCCAAACAGGGGGCCAAGAGACCCAGTACTTC
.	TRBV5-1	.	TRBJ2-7	CASSLGATMWGLTTYEQYF	TGCGCCAGCAGCTTAGGTGCTACGATGTGGGGCCTAACTACCTACGAGCAGTACTTC
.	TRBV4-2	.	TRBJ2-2	CASSWRRDTGELFF	TGTGCCAGCAGTTGGAGGAGGGACACCGGGGAGCTGTTTTTT
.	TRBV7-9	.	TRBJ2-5	CASSAEETQYF	TGTGCCAGCAGCGCGGAGGAGACCCAGTACTTC
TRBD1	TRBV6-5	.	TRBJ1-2	CASSRRQGGIAGYTF	TGTGCCAGCAGCCGTCGACAGGGGGGGATCGCTGGCTACACCTTC
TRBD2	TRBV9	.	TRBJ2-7	CASSAGLAEAFPLEQYF	TGTGCCAGCAGTGCGGGGCTAGCGGAAGCCTTTCCCCTGGAGCAGTACTTC
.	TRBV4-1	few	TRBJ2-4	CASSQDQGAGDGLDIQYF	TGCGCCAGCAGCCAAGATCAAGGGGCAGGGGACGGTTTAGACATTCAGTACTTC
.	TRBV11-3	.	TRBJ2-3	CASSSAGTPTDTQYF	TGTGCCAGCAGCTCGGCCGGGACTCCCACAGATACGCAGTATTTT
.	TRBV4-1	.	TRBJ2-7	CASSNSWQGKNYEQYF	TGCGCCAGCAGCAACTCCTGGCAGGGGAAAAACTACGAGCAGTACTTC
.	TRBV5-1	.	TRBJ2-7	CASSLRRDSSEQYF	TGCGCCAGCAGCCTCAGGCGTGACAGTTCTGAGCAGTACTTC
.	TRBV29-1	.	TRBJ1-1	CSGTVNLNTEAFF	TGCAGCGGGACAGTGAATTTGAACACTGAAGCTTTCTTT
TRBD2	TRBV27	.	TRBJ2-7	CASSPYPGLAFEQYF	TGTGCCAGCAGTCCATACCCGGGACTAGCGTTTGAGCAGTACTTC
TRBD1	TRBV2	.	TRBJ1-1	CAGKSGQGSTEAFF	TGTGCCGGCAAATCGGGACAGGGGAGTACTGAAGCTTTCTTT
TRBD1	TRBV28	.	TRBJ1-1	CASSLSGGTEAFF	TGTGCCAGCAGTTTATCAGGGGGCACTGAAGCTTTCTTT
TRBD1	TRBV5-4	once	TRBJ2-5	CASSKTGEETQYF	TGTGCCAGCAGCAAAACAGGGGAGGAGACCCAGTACTTC
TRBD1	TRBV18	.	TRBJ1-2	CASSPGTGGANGYTF	TGTGCCAGCTCACCAGGGACAGGGGGCGCGAATGGCTACACCTTC
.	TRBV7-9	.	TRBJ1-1	CASSWGETNTEAFF	TGTGCCAGCAGTTGGGGGGAAACGAACACTGAAGCTTTCTTT
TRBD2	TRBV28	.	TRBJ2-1	CASRSGTRPYNEQFF	TGTGCCAGCAGGAGCGGGACCCGGCCCTACAATGAGCAGTTCTTC
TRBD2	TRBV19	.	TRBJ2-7	CASSNKAGVYEQYF	TGTGCCAGTAGTAACAAAGCGGGAGTCTACGAGCAGTACTTC
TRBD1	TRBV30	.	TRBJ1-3	CAWSATGLGNTIYF	TGTGCCTGGAGTGCGACAGGGCTTGGAAACACCATATATTTT
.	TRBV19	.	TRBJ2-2	CASSIDQENTGELFF	TGTGCCAGTAGTATCGACCAGGAAAACACCGGGGAGCTGTTTTTT
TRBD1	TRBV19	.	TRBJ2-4	CASQGVPRAGLAKNIQYF	TGTGCCAGTCAGGGGGTTCCTCGCGCCGGCCTAGCCAAAAACATTCAGTACTTC
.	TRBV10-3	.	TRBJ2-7	CATPDAAKCEQYF	TGTGCCACGCCGGATGCGGCGAAATGTGAGCAGTACTTC
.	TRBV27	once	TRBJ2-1	CASSLSGSSYNEQFF	TGTGCCAGCAGCCTCTCGGGATCCTCCTACAATGAGCAGTTCTTC
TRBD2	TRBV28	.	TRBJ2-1	CASSLGLAGGRYNEQFF	TGTGCCAGCAGTCTTGGACTAGCGGGGGGCCGCTACAATGAGCAGTTCTTC
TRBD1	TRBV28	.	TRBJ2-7	CASSFLRDRYEQYF	TGTGCCAGCAGTTTCCTCCGGGACAGATACGAGCAGTACTTC
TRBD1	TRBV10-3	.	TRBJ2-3	CAISDRQGYTDTQYF	TGTGCCATCAGCGACAGACAGGGATACACAGATACGCAGTATTTT
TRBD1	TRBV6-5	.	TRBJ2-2	CASSRTGGTGELFF	TGTGCCAGCAGTCGGACAGGAGGTACCGGGGAGCTGTTTTTT
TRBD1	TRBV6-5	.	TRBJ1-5	CASSPSGGAFKPQHF	TGTGCCAGCAGCCCCTCAGGGGGCGCATTTAAGCCCCAGCATTTT
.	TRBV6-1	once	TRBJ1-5	CASSGTDSSFQHF	TGTGCCAGCAGTGGGACCGACAGCTCCTTCCAGCATTTT